These 25 T cell receptor beta chains were sequenced from one sample in a study of OX40 agonist ivuxolimab in advanced cancers. Sequencing was performed with immunoSEQ multiplex PCR; in TCRdb, only in-frame clones are kept and a portion is missing. The table records about 94,000 clones, around nine tenths of them present only once. The starting material was CD4+ or CD8+ T cells sorted from blood, obtained in a trial of the OX40 agonist ivuxolimab. These receptors were obtained from an adult with an advanced solid tumor such as melanoma, head and neck, liver or kidney cancer.

The chain uses TRBV2 and TRBJ2-2, with D tentatively TRBD2 (6 bases). CDR3 length equals 15 residues. CDR1 is SNHLY and CDR2 is FYNNEI in the germline V gene. Trimming pared 2 bases from V and 4 bases from J, leaving 11 bases between. CDR3 nucleotide sequence: TGTGCCAGCAGTGAATGGAGGGGCAGCACCGGGGAGCTGTTTTTT. It encodes CASSEWRGSTGELFF.

The chain links TRBV28 to TRBJ1-5; 11 bases align to TRBD1. The CDR3 length is 15 residues. The V gene end was trimmed by 5 bases and the J gene end by 5 bases; junction bases not matched to a gene: 5. Germline CDR1 reads MDHEN; CDR2 reads SYDVKM. This CDR3 is CASSPTGQGDQPQHF. CDR3 nucleotide sequence: TGTGCCAGCAGTCCCACGGGACAGGGGGATCAGCCCCAGCATTTT.

The count of this clone is one. The chain carries TRBV5-5 and TRBJ2-7; 7 bases align to TRBD1. Germline CDR1 is SGHKS and CDR2 is YYEKEE (reference sequence). The CDR3 extends over 15 amino acids. The ends lost 2 bases at V and 5 bases at J; junction bases unmatched: 10. The CDR3 DNA is TGTGCCAGCAGCTTAATACAGACAGGGTTGCACGAGCAGTACTTC. Its translation is CASSLIQTGLHEQYF.

The chain couples TRBV9 to TRBJ2-2, with D perhaps being TRBD1 or TRBD2 (5 bases each). Germline V CDR1 and CDR2: SGDLS, YYNGEE. The V gene lost 0 bases and the J gene lost 7 bases, with 10 bases spanning the gap. The length of the CDR3 is 14 residues. In nucleotides, the CDR3 is TGTGCCAGCAGCGTAGTAGGGGACGTCGGGGAGCTGTTTTTT. It codes for CASSVVGDVGELFF.

The chain is built from TRBV19 and TRBJ2-7; TRBD2 is a possible D gene (6 bases). Trimming removed 1 base from V and 4 bases from J, with 14 bases in between. This CDR3 contains 15 residues. Per the germline V gene, CDR1 is LNHDA and CDR2 is SQIVND (reference sequence). The DNA for the CDR3 is TGTGCCAGTAGTATAGGATACCGAGGAGGGTACGAGCAGTACTTC. Translation gives CASSIGYRGGYEQYF. The variable domain in full, with the rest retrieved from reference TRBV19 and TRBJ2-7, is DGGITQSPKYLFRKEGQNVTLSCEQNLNHDAMYWYRQDPGQGLRLIYYSQIVNDFQKGDIAEGYSVSREKKESFPLTVTSAQKNPTAFYLCASSIGYRGGYEQYFGPGTRLTVT.

Comments on this clone: One junction end does not reproduce the germline sequence, and a read error may be involved. The V gene is TRBV7-7, the J gene TRBJ2-1, with 8 bases identical to TRBD1. The CDR3 totals 15 residues. Per the germline V gene, CDR1 is SSHAT and CDR2 is FNYEAQ (reference sequence). The CDR3 coding sequence is TGTGCTAGCAGCATGGACAGGGTTGAGGGCAATGAGCAGTTCTTC. Translating gives CASSMDRVEGNEQFF.

V gene TRBV28 combines with J gene TRBJ1-4; D is uncertain. The V and J ends lost 5 bases and 0 bases respectively, with 13 bases between them. The CDR3 totals 16 residues. Germline lookup yields CDR1 MDHEN and CDR2 SYDVKM. The CDR3 spells CASSPTGEATNEKLFF. The CDR3 coding sequence is TGTGCCAGCAGTCCAACCGGGGAGGCAACTAATGAAAAACTGTTTTTT. The full variable domain, completed using reference TRBV28 and TRBJ1-4, is DVKVTQSSRYLVKRTGEKVFLECVQDMDHENMFWYRQDPGLGLRLIYFSYDVKMKEKGDIPEGYSVSREKKERFSLILESASTNQTSMYLCASSPTGEATNEKLFFGSGTQLSVL.

The CDR3 region has the DNA TGCAGTGCTAGGTTGCGAGAGACCCAGTACTTC. Translating gives CSARLRETQYF. V usage is TRBV20-1 and J usage is TRBJ2-5, with D unresolved. V was trimmed by 3 bases and J by 4 bases, leaving 6 bases between them. Germline V lookup: CDR1 DFQATT, CDR2 SNEGSKA (reference sequence). The CDR3 loop spans 11 amino acids.

This sequence joins TRBV27 and TRBJ2-2, with 13 bases identical to TRBD2. V lost 3 bases, J lost 9 bases, and 7 bases stayed unmatched. The CDR3 length is 16 residues. Germline loops: CDR1 MNHEY, CDR2 SMNVEV (reference sequence). CDR3 nucleotide sequence: TGTGCCAGCAGTTTGAGGACTAGCGGGAGTGGCAGGGAGCTGTTTTTT. It yields the protein CASSLRTSGSGRELFF.

The chain employs TRBV20-1 and TRBJ2-5; 7 bases agree with TRBD2. The ends lost 4 bases at V and 4 bases at J; junction bases unmatched: 0. The CDR3 sequence is 11 residues long. Germline CDR1 DFQATT, CDR2 SNEGSKA (reference sequence). The CDR3 protein is CSAIAGETQYF. The CDR3 DNA reads as TGCAGTGCTATAGCGGGAGAGACCCAGTACTTC.

The V gene is TRBV9, the J gene TRBJ2-5; TRBD1 or TRBD2 may be the D gene (5 bases each). Germline CDR1 reads SGDLS; CDR2 reads YYNGEE. This CDR3 spans 15 amino acids. V was shortened by 0 bases and J by 4 bases, with 13 bases between the two germline ends. CDR3 loop: CASSVGGGRVETQYF. The DNA of the CDR3 is TGTGCCAGCAGCGTAGGTGGGGGTAGGGTAGAGACCCAGTACTTC.

The chain recombines TRBV10-3 with TRBJ2-1; 7 bases map to TRBD2. The CDR3 totals 16 residues. Germline V CDR1 and CDR2: ENHRY, SYGVKD. Trimming at V came to 3 bases and at J to 7 bases, leaving 12 bases not matched to a gene. The CDR3 sequence: CAISDGGTIPGNEQFF. Written as DNA, the CDR3 is TGTGCCATCAGTGACGGGGGGACTATCCCAGGGAATGAGCAGTTCTTC.

The chain employs TRBV30 and TRBJ2-3; 8 positions agree with TRBD2. J gave up 6 bases and V 6 bases, and 17 bases lay outside the gene matches. The germline V gene has CDR1 GTSNPN and CDR2 SVGIG (reference sequence). This CDR3 is built from 16 residues. The CDR3 sequence: CACSSGSGRGDDTQYF. The CDR3 bases are TGTGCCTGCTCTAGTGGGAGCGGGAGAGGTGACGATACGCAGTATTTT.

This chain connects TRBV7-9 to TRBJ1-2; 7 nucleotides line up with TRBD1. The trim removed 3 bases at V and 8 bases at J, leaving 9 bases unmatched. From germline, CDR1 is SEHNR and CDR2 FQNEAQ (reference sequence). The length of the CDR3 is 14 residues. CDR3 sequence: CASSLDTGDQGYTF. The CDR3 DNA follows: TGTGCCAGCAGCTTGGACACAGGGGACCAGGGCTACACCTTC.

The chain combines TRBV7-3 with TRBJ2-1, with 8 positions matching TRBD1. There are 12 residues in the CDR3. The V and J ends lost 4 bases and 13 bases, in that order; junction bases with no gene match: 6. CDR1 and CDR2 from the germline V gene are SGHTA and FQGTGA. The CDR3 reads CASSSTGGRQFF. As DNA, the CDR3 is TGTGCCAGCAGCTCTACAGGGGGGCGTCAGTTCTTC.

The gene calls are TRBV5-4 and TRBJ2-7; possibly TRBD2 for D (6 bases). This CDR3 comprises 14 residues. Germline V CDR1 and CDR2: SGHNT, YYREEE (reference sequence). Trimming took 1 base from V and 2 from J, leaving 10 bases between them. Written as DNA, the CDR3 is TGTGCCAGCAGCTTGATGGCGGGAACCTACGAGCAGTACTTC. This sequence encodes CASSLMAGTYEQYF.

This chain connects TRBV14 to TRBJ1-2, with a weak D call TRBD1 (6 bases). V lost 1 base, J lost 3 bases, and 12 bases lay in between. Germline CDR1 reads SGHDN; CDR2 reads FVKESK. This CDR3 is 15 amino acids long. The CDR3 is CASSQVYREYYGYTF. CDR3 nucleotide sequence: TGTGCCAGCAGCCAAGTCTACAGGGAGTACTATGGCTACACCTTC.

J is TRBJ2-1 and V is TRBV9; TRBD2 is a possible D gene (5 bases). The CDR3 length is 13 residues. Germline V gives CDR1 SGDLS, CDR2 YYNGEE. V was cut by 0 bases and J by 9 bases, with 10 bases left in between. CDR3 sequence reads: CASSVVPEGEQFF. The CDR3 nucleotides read TGTGCCAGCAGCGTAGTGCCCGAGGGTGAGCAGTTCTTC.

As regards this clone: The sample contains more than one DNA sequence encoding this CDR3. This chain uses TRBV19 with TRBJ1-5, with 10 bases matching TRBD1. J lost 4 bases, V lost 1 base, and 1 base had no gene match. The CDR3 sequence is 15 residues long. Germline values: CDR1 LNHDA, CDR2 SQIVND (reference sequence). In nucleotides, the CDR3 is TGTGCCAGTAGTATAGGGACAGGGGGGAATCAGCCCCAGCATTTT. As protein: CASSIGTGGNQPQHF.

This chain connects TRBV2 to TRBJ2-7, with D maybe TRBD1 (6 bases). Germline values: CDR1 SNHLY, CDR2 FYNNEI. V gave up 4 bases and J gave up 2 bases, with 12 bases separating them. The CDR3 is 14 residues long. This chain's CDR3 is CASSAGTITYEQYF. The CDR3 DNA reads as TGTGCCAGCAGTGCCGGGACAATAACCTACGAGCAGTACTTC.

The V and J genes are TRBV7-2 and TRBJ2-1, with D possibly TRBD2 on 6 matching bases. The CDR3 totals 16 residues. Between the trimmed V and J ends, which lost 2 bases and 2 bases, there was a span of 13 bases. Looked up from germline, CDR1 is SGHTA and CDR2 is FQGNSA. CDR3 region: CASSLPPGAPYNEQFF. The CDR3 nucleotides read TGTGCCAGCAGCTTACCCCCGGGAGCACCCTACAATGAGCAGTTCTTC.

The rearrangement uses TRBV10-3 and TRBJ2-7; D is possibly TRBD2 (7 bases). The CDR3 spans 15 residues. Trimming pared 0 bases from V and 7 bases from J, leaving 16 bases between. Germline CDR1 and CDR2: ENHRY and SYGVKD. For the CDR3, the DNA is TGTGCCATCAGTGAGTCAGGGAGGGGGGCTAGGGAGCAGTACTTC. Amino acid sequence: CAISESGRGAREQYF.

The V and J genes are TRBV28 and TRBJ2-3; 12 bases line up with TRBD2. Germline V gives CDR1 MDHEN, CDR2 SYDVKM. V shed 6 bases and J 5 bases; nucleotides not matched to a gene: 9. The CDR3 is 16 residues long. CDR3 bases: TGTGCCAGCAGCCCATTTGGACTAGCGGGATTAGATACGCAGTATTTT. It specifies CASSPFGLAGLDTQYF.

The chain combines TRBV7-8 with TRBJ1-1; no firm D call. The CDR3 sequence is 13 residues long. V gave up 2 bases and J gave up 0 bases, with 4 bases separating them. The germline V gene encodes CDR1 SGHVS and CDR2 FQNEAQ. The CDR3 sequence is CASSLTLNTEAFF. The CDR3 bases are TGTGCCAGCAGCTTAACGCTGAACACTGAAGCTTTCTTT.

The CDR3 bases are TGTGCCAGCAGCTTAGAATGGGGACTAGCGGCCTACAATGAGCAGTTCTTC. Protein: CASSLEWGLAAYNEQFF. The chain links TRBV11-2 to TRBJ2-1; 11 nucleotides align to TRBD2. The V segment lost 0 bases and the J segment 2 bases; nucleotides outside the gene matches: 3. Germline assignment: CDR1 SGHAT and CDR2 FQNNGV. This CDR3 contains 17 residues.